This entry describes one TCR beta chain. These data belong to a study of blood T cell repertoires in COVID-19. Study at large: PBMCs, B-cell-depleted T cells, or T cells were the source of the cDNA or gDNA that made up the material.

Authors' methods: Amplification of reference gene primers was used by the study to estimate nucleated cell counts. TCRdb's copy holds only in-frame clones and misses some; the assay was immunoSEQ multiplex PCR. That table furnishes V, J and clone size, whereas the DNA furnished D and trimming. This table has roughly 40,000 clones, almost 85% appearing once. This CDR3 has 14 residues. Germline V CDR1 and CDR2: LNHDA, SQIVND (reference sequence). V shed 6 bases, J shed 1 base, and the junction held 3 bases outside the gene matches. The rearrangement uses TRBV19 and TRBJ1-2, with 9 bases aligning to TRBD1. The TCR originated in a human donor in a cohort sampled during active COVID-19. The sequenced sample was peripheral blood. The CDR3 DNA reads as TGTGCCAGTAGACCGGGACAGGGTAACTATGGCTACACCTTC. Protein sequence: CASRPGQGNYGYTF.